Given below is one TCR beta chain in context. This same CDR3 is encoded by further DNA sequences in the sample. PCR employed 60 Vbeta and 13 Jbeta primers. TCRdb's table, derived via immunoSEQ multiplex PCR, lists solely in-frame clones and lacks some. Here the sample spans almost 80,000 clones, roughly two thirds being singletons. These data are taken from a study of cytomegalovirus exposure and HLA in healthy donors. The germline gives CDR1 MDHEN, CDR2 SYDVKM. V gave up 1 base and J gave up 1 base; unmatched junction bases: 5. CDR3 length: 16 residues. The specimen sequenced was PBMCs. The clonotype was recovered from a woman aged 45-65 years in good health and CMV-seropositive. The chain employs TRBV28 and TRBJ2-5; 8 bases are a match to TRBD2. The CDR3, as DNA: TGTGCCAGCAGTTTATCGGCTAGCGGGTCCCAAGAGACCCAGTACTTC. It is translated as CASSLSASGSQETQYF.